Sequencing of this TCR beta chain was carried out in a study of T cells in Graves' hyperthyroidism and ophthalmopathy. Clinical symptoms, serum thyroxine and TRAb, thyroid ultrasound and orbital computed tomography were used for the diagnoses. Before ophthalmopathy appeared, progressors gave blood at initial hyperthyroidism diagnosis. Each 10 ml fresh peripheral blood draw supplied the PBMCs. This clonotype was seen repeatedly, ten times or more. Amplification of TCR beta CDR3 regions was performed using RNA transcripts as template. Using the HTBI primer set, a first-round RT-PCR was run on the TCR CDR3. One entry per CDR3 protein results from TCRdb running MiXCR on the multiplex PCR reads. This table holds around 280,000 distinct CDR3 sequences, 13% found once. From germline, CDR1 is SGHVS and CDR2 FQNEAQ. This CDR3 region has 13 residues. Trimming cost V 1 base and J 4 bases, with 8 bases left between them.

The chain employs TRBV7-8 and TRBJ2-7, with no clear D. The material sequenced was blood. The source of this sequence is a woman younger than 45 with Graves' hyperthyroidism that later progressed to Graves' ophthalmopathy. CDR3 amino acids: CASSLGPDYEQYF. Here the CDR3 DNA reads TGTGCCAGCAGCTTAGGTCCCGATTACGAGCAGTACTTC.